The 28 T cell receptor beta chains below come from one sample, sequenced in a study of CD8+CD57+ T cells in acquired aplastic anemia. An expansion of CD8+CD57+ cells by flow cytometry had been shown in patients chosen for sequencing. Genomic DNA templated the TCR beta VDJ and CDR3 profiling. TCRdb analysed the reads with MiXCR anew, one entry per CDR3 protein. The data contain under 350,000 distinct CDR3 sequences, around three fifths of them singletons. The sample taken for sequencing was sorted CD4+, CD8+, or CD8+CD57+ T cells (not recorded which) from PBMCs. The origin of the receptors is a human donor with aplastic anemia.

The chain is built from TRBV7-8 and TRBJ1-5; D is unresolved. This CDR3 region has 12 residues. Germline V CDR1 and CDR2: SGHVS, FQNEAQ. V shed 5 bases and J shed 7 bases, with 9 bases lying between them. The CDR3 is CASSIVGQPQHF. CDR3 nucleotides: TGTGCCAGCAGCATAGTCGGACAGCCCCAGCATTTT.

The chain uses TRBV12-3 or TRBV12-4 and TRBJ1-2, with 9 bases aligning to TRBD1. J was trimmed by 7 bases and V by 1 base; bases with no gene match: 1. This CDR3 is built from 13 residues. The CDR3 reads CASSLGTGAGYTF. The CDR3 coding sequence is TGTGCCAGCAGTTTAGGGACAGGGGCTGGCTACACCTTC.

The chain's CDR3 is CASSFAGTSGYTF. The CDR3 DNA is TGTGCCAGCAGCTTTGCCGGGACTAGCGGCTACACCTTC. The V gene is TRBV5-4, the J gene TRBJ1-2; TRBD1 might be the D (5 bases). Germline values: CDR1 SGHNT, CDR2 YYREEE (reference sequence). Trimming shortened V by 2 bases and J by 8 bases, and 13 bases separated the two germline ends. The length of the CDR3 is 13 residues.

The rearrangement links TRBV20-1 to TRBJ1-5; no clear D gene. The germline V gene encodes CDR1 DFQATT and CDR2 SNEGSKA (reference sequence). Trimming stripped 2 bases from V and 11 bases from J, with 16 bases between. This CDR3 contains 13 residues. CDR3 protein: CSARLAGKETQHF. Written as DNA, the CDR3 is TGCAGTGCTAGACTAGCGGGAAAAGAGACCCAGCATTTT.

Remarks on this clonotype: At one end the junction does not follow the germline gene, possibly because of a read error. J is TRBJ2-1 and V is TRBV7-9; D perhaps matches TRBD2 (5 bases). The CDR3 is 13 amino acids. Germline values: CDR1 SEHNR, CDR2 FQNEAQ (reference sequence). The CDR3 is CASSFGLGNGQFF. The CDR3 DNA follows: TGTGCCAGCAGCTTCGGACTGGGCAATGGGCAGTTCTTC.

The V call is TRBV5-1, the J call TRBJ2-7; 10 positions match TRBD1. This CDR3 contains 17 residues. Looked up from germline, CDR1 is SGHRS and CDR2 is YFSETQ. The V segment lost 1 base and the J segment 0 bases; nucleotides outside the gene matches: 7. The CDR3 loop reads CASSLFSGQGSSYEQYF. The CDR3 DNA reads TGCGCCAGCAGCTTGTTTTCGGGACAGGGGTCCTCCTACGAGCAGTACTTC.

This clonotype came up many times. The J gene is TRBJ2-1, the V gene TRBV7-9; D gene ambiguous. Looked up from germline, CDR1 is SEHNR and CDR2 is FQNEAQ (reference sequence). The CDR3 is made up of 13 amino acids. Deletions cut 7 bases from V and 5 bases from J, with 12 bases between. The CDR3 region has the DNA TGTGCCAGCAATAATGTAGCAAACAATGAGCAGTTCTTC. Protein product: CASNNVANNEQFF. The whole variable domain, filled in from reference TRBV7-9 and TRBJ2-1, reads DTGVSQNPRHKITKRGQNVTFRCDPISEHNRLYWYRQTLGQGPEFLTYFQNEAQLEKSRLLSDRFSAERPKGSFSTLEIQRTEQGDSAMYLCASNNVANNEQFFGPGTRLTVL.

CDR3: CASSLGREQNNEQFF. Written as DNA, the CDR3 is TGTGCCAGCAGTCTGGGGCGGGAGCAGAACAATGAGCAGTTCTTC. The chain joins TRBV2 to TRBJ2-1; 7 bases are shared with TRBD2. The V and J ends lost 5 bases and 5 bases, in that order; junction bases with no gene match: 9. There are 15 residues in the CDR3. The germline gives CDR1 SNHLY, CDR2 FYNNEI.

Worth noting for this clonotype: An end of the junction differs from the germline gene, which may be a read error. The chain carries TRBV20-1 and TRBJ2-1; the D gene is possibly TRBD1 (6 bases). This CDR3 comprises 8 residues. The germline CDR1 and CDR2 sequences are DFQATT and SNEGSKA (reference sequence). In nucleotides, the CDR3 is TGCAGTTCGACGACAGGCATCTTC. This translates into CSSTTGIF.

Points on this clonotype: The missing conserved phenylalanine or tryptophan at the end of this CDR3 makes a read error likely. It is unclear where the CDR3 begins or ends on the DNA, so no DNA is shown, and the CDR3 is as TCRdb lists it. The V gene is TRBV7-8, the J gene TRBJ1-6. The CDR3 spans 8 amino acids, including both terminal residues. CDR1 is SGHVS and CDR2 is FQNEAQ in the germline V gene. The CDR3 region is CASSLGLS.

Turning to this clonotype: A junction end diverges from the germline sequence, so it may reflect a read error. The V call is TRBV5-8, the J call TRBJ1-6; D is unclear. The germline CDR1 and CDR2 sequences are SGHTS and YDEGEE. This CDR3 comprises 13 residues. The CDR3: CASSSGNNSPLRF. The CDR3 nucleotides are TGTGCCAGCAGCTCCGGGAATAATTCACCCCTCCGCTTT.

The chain uses TRBV20-1 and TRBJ2-2; 11 positions agree with TRBD2. The CDR3 loop spans 14 amino acids. The J segment lost 4 bases and the V segment lost 5 bases, leaving 3 bases of the junction unmatched. Germline CDR1 DFQATT, CDR2 SNEGSKA (reference sequence). CDR3 protein: CSAVAGGFTGELFF. DNA of the CDR3: TGCAGTGCTGTAGCGGGAGGGTTCACCGGGGAGCTGTTTTTT.

V gene TRBV9 combines with J gene TRBJ2-5; perhaps TRBD1 as D (6 bases). Trimming left V 4 bases short and J 4 bases short, with 14 bases between. Germline V CDR1 and CDR2: SGDLS, YYNGEE. This CDR3 has 14 amino acids. CDR3 amino acids: CASSQARGGETQYF. The CDR3 coding sequence is TGTGCCAGCAGCCAAGCCAGGGGCGGAGAGACCCAGTACTTC.

The CDR3 loop is CASSASDRGLGNTIYF. The CDR3 coding sequence is TGTGCCAGCAGCGCCTCGGACAGGGGGCTTGGAAACACCATATATTTT. V is TRBV9 and J is TRBJ1-3, with 11 bases matching TRBD1. The CDR3 is made up of 16 amino acids. With 3 bases clipped from V and 3 bases from J, the junction kept 5 bases outside the gene matches. The V gene's germline CDR1 is SGDLS and CDR2 YYNGEE. The variable domain in full, with the rest retrieved from reference TRBV9 and TRBJ1-3, is DSGVTQTPKHLITATGQRVTLRCSPRSGDLSVYWYQQSLDQGLQFLIQYYNGEERAKGNILERFSAQQFPDLHSELNLSSLELGDSALYFCASSASDRGLGNTIYFGEGSWLTVV.

The gene calls are TRBV11-2 and TRBJ1-1, with a possible D match to TRBD1 (6 bases). This CDR3 region has 17 residues. Germline loops: CDR1 SGHAT, CDR2 FQNNGV. V was pared by 7 bases and J by 6 bases, with 27 bases between. CDR3 coding DNA: TGTGCCAGCACTCCGACTGGGGGCCGCTTCGAGAATCCTGAAGCTTTCTTT. It specifies CASTPTGGRFENPEAFF. Looking up the rest from reference TRBV11-2 and TRBJ1-1 gives the full variable domain: EAGVAQSPRYKIIEKRQSVAFWCNPISGHATLYWYQQILGQGPKLLIQFQNNGVVDDSQLPKDRFSAERLKGVDSTLKIQPAKLEDSAVYLCASTPTGGRFENPEAFFGQGTRLTVV.

This clonotype was seen many times. The chain is built from TRBV18 and TRBJ1-2; D unclear. Germline V gene sequence: CDR1 KGHSH, CDR2 LQKENI. The CDR3 length is 13 residues. Between the trimmed V and J ends, which lost 6 bases and 3 bases, there was a span of 11 bases. The CDR3 loop is CASSVDHYYGYTF. In nucleotides, the CDR3 is TGTGCCAGCTCGGTGGATCATTACTATGGCTACACCTTC.

This chain connects TRBV20-1 to TRBJ2-7; TRBD1 aligns across 8 bases. The junction had 9 bases not matched to a gene; V was cut back by 6 bases and J by 2 bases. Germline V CDR1 and CDR2: DFQATT, SNEGSKA (reference sequence). This CDR3 region has 14 residues. The CDR3 region has the DNA TGCAGTGCCCTCCCGGGACAGGAACCCTACGAGCAGTACTTC. Its protein product is CSALPGQEPYEQYF.

V and J are TRBV12-3 or TRBV12-4 and TRBJ2-3, with a possible D match to TRBD2 (5 bases). Deletions cut 5 bases from V and 0 bases from J, with 9 bases between. The CDR3 sequence is 14 residues long. The chain's CDR3 is CASSSERSTDTQYF. The CDR3, as DNA: TGTGCCAGCAGTAGTGAGCGGAGCACAGATACGCAGTATTTT.

The genes are TRBV7-9 and TRBJ2-7; D is unclear. The CDR3 length is 14 residues. Trimming cost V 5 bases and J 0 bases, with 11 bases left between them. From germline, CDR1 is SEHNR and CDR2 FQNEAQ (reference sequence). CDR3 loop: CASSLLDASYEQYF. CDR3 sequence (DNA): TGTGCCAGCAGCCTCCTCGACGCCTCCTACGAGCAGTACTTC.

The chain employs TRBV5-5 and TRBJ1-3; a possible D gene is TRBD1 (6 bases). Germline V gives CDR1 SGHKS, CDR2 YYEKEE (reference sequence). Trimming removed 4 bases at V and 5 bases at J, with 13 bases between. The CDR3 is 14 amino acids. The CDR3 nucleotides are TGTGCCAGCAGCGGGGACACGGGTAGAAACACCATATATTTT. It translates to CASSGDTGRNTIYF.

This clonotype was seen only a few times. The V and J genes are TRBV24-1 and TRBJ2-5; 10 bases are a match to TRBD2. This CDR3 contains 14 residues. Trimming cost V 9 bases and J 4 bases; bases outside gene matches: 7. Germline CDR1 reads KGHDR; CDR2 reads SFDVKD. The CDR3 loop is CATGPSGSGETQYF. DNA for the CDR3: TGTGCCACCGGACCTAGCGGGAGTGGAGAGACCCAGTACTTC.

In this sample, this clonotype turned up a few times. The V and J genes are TRBV18 and TRBJ2-6, with 10 bases aligning to TRBD1. The CDR3 totals 15 residues. After removal of 11 bases from V and 2 bases from J, the junction contained 6 bases not matched to a gene. CDR1 is KGHSH, CDR2 LQKENI, per germline. CDR3 bases: TGTGCCGAGACGACAGGGGGCACTGGGGCCAACGTCCTGACTTTC. Its protein is CAETTGGTGANVLTF.

The chain joins TRBV19 to TRBJ2-1, with 8 bases that match TRBD2. The CDR3 extends over 14 amino acids. The ends lost 1 base at V and 6 bases at J; junction bases unmatched: 2. Per the germline V gene, CDR1 is LNHDA and CDR2 is SQIVND (reference sequence). The CDR3 DNA sequence: TGTGCCAGTAGTATAGGACTAGCGCCCAATGAGCAGTTCTTC. Amino acid sequence: CASSIGLAPNEQFF.

The rearrangement uses TRBV20-1 and TRBJ1-5, with a weak D call TRBD1 (6 bases). The germline V gene has CDR1 DFQATT and CDR2 SNEGSKA (reference sequence). V lost 3 bases and J lost 2, with 23 bases in between. The CDR3 has 18 residues. CDR3 in DNA: TGCAGTGCTAGTGGTTTGCCGGGGGCAGGGAGGGGCAATCAGCCCCAGCATTTT. This codes for CSASGLPGAGRGNQPQHF.

The V and J genes are TRBV15 and TRBJ2-7; 7 bases agree with TRBD1. This CDR3 contains 17 residues. CDR1 and CDR2 (germline): LNHNV, YYDKDF (reference sequence). After removal of 3 bases from V and 5 bases from J, the junction contained 16 bases not matched to a gene. CDR3: CATSSRFGDRGRDEQYF. Written as DNA, the CDR3 is TGTGCCACCAGCAGTCGGTTTGGGGATAGGGGGCGCGACGAGCAGTACTTC.

This chain links TRBV2 with TRBJ2-7, with 7 bases aligning to TRBD1. V shed 1 base, J shed 0 bases, and the junction held 3 bases outside the gene matches. Germline V gene data show CDR1 as SNHLY and CDR2 as FYNNEI. The CDR3 contains 15 residues. Here the CDR3 reads CASSEVGTDSYEQYF. The CDR3 coding sequence is TGTGCCAGCAGTGAAGTGGGGACAGACTCCTACGAGCAGTACTTC.

This clonotype was observed many times. The chain uses TRBV29-1 and TRBJ2-1; TRBD1 matches at 8 bases. The germline gives CDR1 SQVTM, CDR2 ANQGSEA. V trimming: 1 base; J trimming: 0 bases; junction bases outside the gene matches: 14. The CDR3 runs to 19 residues. Written as DNA, the CDR3 is TGCAGCGTTGAAGGTGAGGCCAGGGGGCTTGAGAGCTCCTACAATGAGCAGTTCTTC. Translating gives CSVEGEARGLESSYNEQFF.

This clonotype occurred many times. V and J are TRBV5-1 and TRBJ1-1; D is ambiguous. Germline lookup yields CDR1 SGHRS and CDR2 YFSETQ. V dropped 2 bases and J dropped 7 bases, with 18 bases sitting between them. This CDR3 spans 15 amino acids. The CDR3 nucleotides read TGCGCCAGCAGCTTAAATGCCGGTCGGGTTAATGAAGCTTTCTTT. It specifies CASSLNAGRVNEAFF.